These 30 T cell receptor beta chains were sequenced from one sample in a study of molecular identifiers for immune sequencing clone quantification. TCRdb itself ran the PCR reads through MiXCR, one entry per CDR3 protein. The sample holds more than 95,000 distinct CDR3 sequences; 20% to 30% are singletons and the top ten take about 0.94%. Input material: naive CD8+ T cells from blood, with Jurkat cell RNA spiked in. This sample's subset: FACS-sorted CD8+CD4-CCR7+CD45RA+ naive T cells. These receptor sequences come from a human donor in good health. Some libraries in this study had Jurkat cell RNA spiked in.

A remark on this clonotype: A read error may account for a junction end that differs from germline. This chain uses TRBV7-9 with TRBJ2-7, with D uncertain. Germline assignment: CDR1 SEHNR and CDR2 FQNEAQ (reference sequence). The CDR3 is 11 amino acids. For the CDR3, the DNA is TGTACCAGCAGCATCTCCTACGAGCAGTACTTC. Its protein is CTSSISYEQYF.

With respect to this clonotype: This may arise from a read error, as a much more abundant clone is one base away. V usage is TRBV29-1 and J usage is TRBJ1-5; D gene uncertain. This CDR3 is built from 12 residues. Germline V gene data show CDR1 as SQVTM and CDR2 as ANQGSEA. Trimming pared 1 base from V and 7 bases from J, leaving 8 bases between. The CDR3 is CSVEAPGQPQHF. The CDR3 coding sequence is TGCAGCGTTGAAGCCCCTGGCCAGCCCCAGCATTTT.

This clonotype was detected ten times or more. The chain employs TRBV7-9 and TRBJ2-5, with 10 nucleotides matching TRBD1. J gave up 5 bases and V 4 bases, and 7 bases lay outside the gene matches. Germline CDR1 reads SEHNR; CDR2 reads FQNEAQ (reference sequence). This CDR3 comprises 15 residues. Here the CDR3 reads CASSSDRGLEETQYF. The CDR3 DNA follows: TGTGCCAGCAGCTCAGACAGGGGGCTGGAGGAGACCCAGTACTTC.

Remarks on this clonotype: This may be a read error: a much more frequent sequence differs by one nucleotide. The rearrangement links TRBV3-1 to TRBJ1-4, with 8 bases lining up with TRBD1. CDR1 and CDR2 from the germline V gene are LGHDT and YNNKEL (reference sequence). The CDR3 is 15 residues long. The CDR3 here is CASSQVGTGDEKLVF. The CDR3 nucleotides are TGTGCCAGCAGCCAAGTAGGGACAGGAGATGAAAAACTGGTTTTT.

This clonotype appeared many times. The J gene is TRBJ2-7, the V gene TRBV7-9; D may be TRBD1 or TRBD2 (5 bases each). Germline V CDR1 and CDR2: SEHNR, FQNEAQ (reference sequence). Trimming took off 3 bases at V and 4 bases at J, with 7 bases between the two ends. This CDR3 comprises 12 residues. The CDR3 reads CASSLRGYEQYF. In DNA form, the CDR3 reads TGTGCCAGCAGCTTGAGGGGATACGAGCAGTACTTC.

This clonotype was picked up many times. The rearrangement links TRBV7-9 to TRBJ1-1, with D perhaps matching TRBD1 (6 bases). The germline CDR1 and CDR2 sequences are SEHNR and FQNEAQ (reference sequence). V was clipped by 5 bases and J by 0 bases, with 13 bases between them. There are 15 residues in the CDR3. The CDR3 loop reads CASSRTEALNTEAFF. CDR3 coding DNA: TGTGCCAGCAGCCGGACAGAGGCGTTGAACACTGAAGCTTTCTTT.

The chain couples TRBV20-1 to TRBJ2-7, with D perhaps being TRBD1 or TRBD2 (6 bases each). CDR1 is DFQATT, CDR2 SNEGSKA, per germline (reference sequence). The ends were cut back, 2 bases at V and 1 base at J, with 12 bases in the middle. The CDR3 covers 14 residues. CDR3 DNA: TGCAGTGCTAGATTGGGGGGCCGGTCCTACGAGCAGTACTTC. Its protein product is CSARLGGRSYEQYF.

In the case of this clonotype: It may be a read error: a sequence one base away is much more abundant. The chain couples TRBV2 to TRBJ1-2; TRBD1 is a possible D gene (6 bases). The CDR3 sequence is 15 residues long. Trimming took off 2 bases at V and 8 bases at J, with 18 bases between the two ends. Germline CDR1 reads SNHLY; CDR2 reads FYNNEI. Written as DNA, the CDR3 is TGTGCCAGCAGTGAAATCAGGGCAGGGGTTCAAGGCTACACCTTC. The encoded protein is CASSEIRAGVQGYTF.

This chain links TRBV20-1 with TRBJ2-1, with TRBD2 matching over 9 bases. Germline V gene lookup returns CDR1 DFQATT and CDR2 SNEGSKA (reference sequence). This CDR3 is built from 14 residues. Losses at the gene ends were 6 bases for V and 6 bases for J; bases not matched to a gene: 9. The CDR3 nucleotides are TGCAGTGCGGACAATAGCGGGAGTCCCAATGAGCAGTTCTTC. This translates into CSADNSGSPNEQFF.

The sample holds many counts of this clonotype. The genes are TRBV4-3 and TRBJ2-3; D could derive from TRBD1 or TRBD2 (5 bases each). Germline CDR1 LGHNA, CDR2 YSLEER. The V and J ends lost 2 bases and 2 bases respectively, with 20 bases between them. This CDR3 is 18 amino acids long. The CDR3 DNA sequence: TGCGCCAGCAGCCAAAGCCGGGACCCCTTTTTCCCCACAGATACGCAGTATTTT. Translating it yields CASSQSRDPFFPTDTQYF.

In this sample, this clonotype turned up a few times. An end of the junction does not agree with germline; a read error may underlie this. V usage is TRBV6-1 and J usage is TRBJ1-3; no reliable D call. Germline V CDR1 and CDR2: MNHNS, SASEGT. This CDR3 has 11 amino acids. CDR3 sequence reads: CASSEIIGLDF. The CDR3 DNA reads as TGTGCCAGCAGTGAAATTATCGGTTTGGATTTT.

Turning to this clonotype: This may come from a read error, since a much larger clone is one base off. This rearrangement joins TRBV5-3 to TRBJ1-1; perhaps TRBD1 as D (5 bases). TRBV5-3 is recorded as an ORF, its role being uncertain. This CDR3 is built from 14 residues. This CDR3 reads CASSWGTENAEAFF. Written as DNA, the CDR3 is TGTGCCAGCAGCTGGGGGACCGAGAACGCTGAAGCTTTCTTT.

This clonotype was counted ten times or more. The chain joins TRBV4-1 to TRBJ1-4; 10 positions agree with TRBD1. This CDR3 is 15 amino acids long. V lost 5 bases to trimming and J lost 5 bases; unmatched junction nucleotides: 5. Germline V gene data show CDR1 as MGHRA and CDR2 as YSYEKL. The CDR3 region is CASSGGGQGNEKLFF. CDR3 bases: TGCGCCAGCAGCGGAGGGGGACAGGGGAATGAAAAACTGTTTTTT.

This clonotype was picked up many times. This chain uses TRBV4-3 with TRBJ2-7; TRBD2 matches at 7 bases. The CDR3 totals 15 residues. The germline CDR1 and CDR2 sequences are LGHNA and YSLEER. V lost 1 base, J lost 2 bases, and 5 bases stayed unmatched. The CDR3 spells CASSQGEGRPYEQYF. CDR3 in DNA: TGCGCCAGCAGCCAAGGGGAGGGGCGCCCCTACGAGCAGTACTTC.

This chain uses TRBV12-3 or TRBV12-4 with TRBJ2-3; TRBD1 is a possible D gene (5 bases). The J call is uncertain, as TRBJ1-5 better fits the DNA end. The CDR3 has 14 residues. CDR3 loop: CASSLVPDTGTQHF. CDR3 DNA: TGTGCCAGCAGTTTAGTCCCCGACACAGGTACGCAGCATTTT.

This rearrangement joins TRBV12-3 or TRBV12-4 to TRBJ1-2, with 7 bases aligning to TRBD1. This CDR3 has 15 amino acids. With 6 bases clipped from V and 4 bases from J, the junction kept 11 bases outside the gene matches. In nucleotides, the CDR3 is TGTGCCAGCAGCCCTGGACAGGTGGCGCTCTATGGCTACACCTTC. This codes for CASSPGQVALYGYTF.

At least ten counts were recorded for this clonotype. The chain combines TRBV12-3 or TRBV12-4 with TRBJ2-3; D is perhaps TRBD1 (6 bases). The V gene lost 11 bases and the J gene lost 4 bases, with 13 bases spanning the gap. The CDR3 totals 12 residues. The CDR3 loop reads CASRQGSDTQYF. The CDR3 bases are TGTGCCTCACGGCAGGGGTCAGATACGCAGTATTTT.

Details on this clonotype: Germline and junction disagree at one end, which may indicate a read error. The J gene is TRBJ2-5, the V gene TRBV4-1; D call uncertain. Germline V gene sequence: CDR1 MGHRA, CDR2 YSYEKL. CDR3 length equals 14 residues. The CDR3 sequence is CASSPRQDQETPYF. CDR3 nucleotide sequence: TGCGCCAGCAGCCCACGCCAGGACCAAGAGACCCCGTACTTC.

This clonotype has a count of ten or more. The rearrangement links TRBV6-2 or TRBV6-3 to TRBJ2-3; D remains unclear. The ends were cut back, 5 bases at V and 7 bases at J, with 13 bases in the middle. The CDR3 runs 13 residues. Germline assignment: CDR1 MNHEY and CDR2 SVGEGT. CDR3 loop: CASSHPTEYTQYF. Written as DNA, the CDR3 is TGTGCCAGCAGTCACCCGACGGAGTATACGCAGTATTTT.

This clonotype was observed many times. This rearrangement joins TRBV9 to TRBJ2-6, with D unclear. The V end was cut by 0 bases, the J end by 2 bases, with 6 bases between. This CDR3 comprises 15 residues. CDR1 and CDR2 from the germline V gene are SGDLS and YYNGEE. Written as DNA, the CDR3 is TGTGCCAGCAGCGTAGTAGGCGCTGGGGCCAACGTCCTGACTTTC. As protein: CASSVVGAGANVLTF.

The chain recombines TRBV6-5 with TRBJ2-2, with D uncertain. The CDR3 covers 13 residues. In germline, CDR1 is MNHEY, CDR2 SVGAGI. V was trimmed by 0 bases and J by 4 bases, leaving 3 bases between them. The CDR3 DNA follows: TGTGCCAGCAGTTACTCGAGCACCGGGGAGCTGTTTTTT. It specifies CASSYSSTGELFF.

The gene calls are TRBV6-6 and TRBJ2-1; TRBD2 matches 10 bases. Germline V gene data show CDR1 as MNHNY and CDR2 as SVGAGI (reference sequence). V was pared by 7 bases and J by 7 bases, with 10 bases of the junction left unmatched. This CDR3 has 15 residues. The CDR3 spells CASNVAGGVGNEQFF. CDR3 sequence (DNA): TGTGCCAGCAACGTAGCGGGGGGCGTTGGGAATGAGCAGTTCTTC.

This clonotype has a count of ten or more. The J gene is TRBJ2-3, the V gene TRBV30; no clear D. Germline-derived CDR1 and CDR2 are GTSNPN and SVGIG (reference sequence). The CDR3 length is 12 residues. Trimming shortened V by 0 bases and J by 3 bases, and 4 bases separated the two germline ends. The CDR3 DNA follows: TGTGCCTGGAGTGTTGTTACAGATACGCAGTATTTT. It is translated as CAWSVVTDTQYF. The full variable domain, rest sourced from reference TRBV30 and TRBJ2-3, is SQTIHQWPATLVQPVGSPLSLECTVEGTSNPNLYWYRQAAGRGLQLLFYSVGIGQISSEVPQNLSASRPQDRQFILSSKKLLLSDSGFYLCAWSVVTDTQYFGPGTRLTVL.

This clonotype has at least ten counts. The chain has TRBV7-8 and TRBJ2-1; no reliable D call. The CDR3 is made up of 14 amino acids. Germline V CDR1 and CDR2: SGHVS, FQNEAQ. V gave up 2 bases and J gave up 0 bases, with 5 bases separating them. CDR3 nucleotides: TGTGCCAGCAGCTTAACCAGCTCCTACAATGAGCAGTTCTTC. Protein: CASSLTSSYNEQFF.

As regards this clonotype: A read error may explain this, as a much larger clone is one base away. CDR3 protein: CASSPLAGTGTEKLFF. In DNA, the CDR3 is TGTGCCAGCAGTCCGCTCGCCGGGACAGGGACTGAAAAACTGTTTTTT. V and J are TRBV27 and TRBJ1-4, with 9 bases fitting TRBD1. CDR3 size: 16 residues. CDR1 and CDR2 from the germline V gene are MNHEY and SMNVEV (reference sequence). V dropped 5 bases and J dropped 7; count of bases not matched to a gene: 11.

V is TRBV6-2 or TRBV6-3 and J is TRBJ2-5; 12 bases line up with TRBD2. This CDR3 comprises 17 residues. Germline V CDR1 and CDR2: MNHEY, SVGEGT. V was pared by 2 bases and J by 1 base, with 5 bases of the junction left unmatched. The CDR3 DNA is TGTGCCAGCAGTTACCCTGGGACTAGCGGGCCCCAAGAGACCCAGTACTTC. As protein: CASSYPGTSGPQETQYF.

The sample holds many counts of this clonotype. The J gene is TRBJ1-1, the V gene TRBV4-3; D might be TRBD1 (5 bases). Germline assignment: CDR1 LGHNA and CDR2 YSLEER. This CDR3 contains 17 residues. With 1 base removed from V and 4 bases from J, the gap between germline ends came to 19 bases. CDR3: CASSQGRQGGVGTEAFF. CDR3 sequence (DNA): TGCGCCAGCAGCCAAGGAAGGCAGGGAGGGGTAGGCACTGAAGCTTTCTTT.

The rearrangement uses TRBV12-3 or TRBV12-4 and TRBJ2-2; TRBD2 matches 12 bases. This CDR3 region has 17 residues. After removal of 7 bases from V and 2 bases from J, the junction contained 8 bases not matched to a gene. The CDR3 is CASISGTSGRNTGELFF. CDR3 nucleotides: TGTGCCAGCATCTCCGGGACTAGCGGGCGTAACACCGGGGAGCTGTTTTTT.

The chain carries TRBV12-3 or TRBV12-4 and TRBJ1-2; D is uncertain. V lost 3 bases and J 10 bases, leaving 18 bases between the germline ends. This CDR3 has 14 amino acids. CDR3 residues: CASSFAGVLYDYTF. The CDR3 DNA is TGTGCCAGCAGTTTTGCGGGAGTTCTATACGACTACACCTTC.

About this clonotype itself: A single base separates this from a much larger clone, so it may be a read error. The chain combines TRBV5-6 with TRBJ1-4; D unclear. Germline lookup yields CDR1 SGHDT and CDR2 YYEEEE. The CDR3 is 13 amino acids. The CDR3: CASSLGVNEKLLF. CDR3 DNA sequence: TGTGCCAGCAGCTTGGGAGTTAATGAAAAACTGCTTTTT.